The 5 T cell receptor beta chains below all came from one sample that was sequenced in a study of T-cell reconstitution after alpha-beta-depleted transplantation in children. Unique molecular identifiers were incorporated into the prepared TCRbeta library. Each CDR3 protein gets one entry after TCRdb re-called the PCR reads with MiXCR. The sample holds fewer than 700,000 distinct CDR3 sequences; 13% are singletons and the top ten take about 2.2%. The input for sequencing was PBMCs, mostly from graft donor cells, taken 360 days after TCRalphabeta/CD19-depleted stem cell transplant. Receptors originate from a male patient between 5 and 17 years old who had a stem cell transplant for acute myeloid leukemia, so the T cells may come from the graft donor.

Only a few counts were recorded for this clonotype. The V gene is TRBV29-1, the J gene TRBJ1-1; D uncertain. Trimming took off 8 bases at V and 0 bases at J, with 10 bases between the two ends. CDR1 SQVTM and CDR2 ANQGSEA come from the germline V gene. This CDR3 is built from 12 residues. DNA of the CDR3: TGCAGCTCAGGTCACATGAACACTGAAGCTTTCTTT. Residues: CSSGHMNTEAFF.

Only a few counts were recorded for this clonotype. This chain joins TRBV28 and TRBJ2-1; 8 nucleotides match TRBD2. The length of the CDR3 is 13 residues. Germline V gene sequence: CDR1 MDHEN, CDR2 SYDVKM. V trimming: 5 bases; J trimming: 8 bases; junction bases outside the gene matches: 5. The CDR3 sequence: CASSAGTRDEQFF. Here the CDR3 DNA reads TGTGCCAGCAGTGCGGGGACTAGGGATGAGCAGTTCTTC.

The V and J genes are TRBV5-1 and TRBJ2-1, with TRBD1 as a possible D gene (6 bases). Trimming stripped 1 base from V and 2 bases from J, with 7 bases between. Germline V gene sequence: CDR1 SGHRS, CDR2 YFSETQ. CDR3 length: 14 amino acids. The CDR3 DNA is TGCGCCAGCAGCTTGAGGGACACCTACAATGAGCAGTTCTTC. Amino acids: CASSLRDTYNEQFF.

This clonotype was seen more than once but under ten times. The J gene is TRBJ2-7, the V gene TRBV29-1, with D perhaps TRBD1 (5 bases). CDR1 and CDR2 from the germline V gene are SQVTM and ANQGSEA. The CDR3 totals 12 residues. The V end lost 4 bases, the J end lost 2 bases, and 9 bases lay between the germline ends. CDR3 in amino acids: CSVGTPAYEQYF. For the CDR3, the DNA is TGCAGCGTTGGGACACCTGCCTACGAGCAGTACTTC.

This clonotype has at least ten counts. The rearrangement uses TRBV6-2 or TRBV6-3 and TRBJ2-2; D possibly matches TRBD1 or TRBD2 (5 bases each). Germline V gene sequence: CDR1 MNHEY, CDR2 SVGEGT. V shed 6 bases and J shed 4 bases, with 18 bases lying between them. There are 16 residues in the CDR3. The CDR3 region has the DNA TGTGCCAGCAGCATTTCCGGGACCGGGGCCACCGGGGAGCTGTTTTTT. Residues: CASSISGTGATGELFF.